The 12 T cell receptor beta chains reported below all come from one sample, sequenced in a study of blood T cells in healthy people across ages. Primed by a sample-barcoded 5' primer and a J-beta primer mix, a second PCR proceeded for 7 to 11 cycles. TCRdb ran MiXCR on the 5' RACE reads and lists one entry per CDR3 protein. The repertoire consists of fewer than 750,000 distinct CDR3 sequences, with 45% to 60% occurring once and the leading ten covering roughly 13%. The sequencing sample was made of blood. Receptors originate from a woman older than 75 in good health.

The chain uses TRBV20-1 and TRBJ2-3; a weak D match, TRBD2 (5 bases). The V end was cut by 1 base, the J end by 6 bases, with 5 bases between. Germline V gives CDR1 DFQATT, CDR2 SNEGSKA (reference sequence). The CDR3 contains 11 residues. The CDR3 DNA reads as TGCAGTGCTAGAGGGGAGGATACGCAGTATTTT. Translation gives CSARGEDTQYF.

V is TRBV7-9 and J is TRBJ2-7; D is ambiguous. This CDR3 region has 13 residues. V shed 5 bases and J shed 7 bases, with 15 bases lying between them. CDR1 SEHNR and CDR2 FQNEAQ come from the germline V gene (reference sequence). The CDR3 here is CASSLVGYNEQYF. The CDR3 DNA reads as TGTGCCAGCAGCCTAGTGGGCTACAATGAGCAGTACTTC. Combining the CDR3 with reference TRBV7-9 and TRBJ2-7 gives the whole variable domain DTGVSQNPRHKITKRGQNVTFRCDPISEHNRLYWYRQTLGQGPEFLTYFQNEAQLEKSRLLSDRFSAERPKGSFSTLEIQRTEQGDSAMYLCASSLVGYNEQYFGPGTRLTVT.

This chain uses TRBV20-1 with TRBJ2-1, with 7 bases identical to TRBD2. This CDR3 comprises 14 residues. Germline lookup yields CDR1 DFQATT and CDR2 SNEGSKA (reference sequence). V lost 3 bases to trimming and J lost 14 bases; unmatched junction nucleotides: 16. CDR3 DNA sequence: TGCAGTGCTAGTGTTATAGCCAGGCTCCGGGGGGAGTTCTTC. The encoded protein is CSASVIARLRGEFF.

This chain's CDR3 is CASTIDEQYF. The CDR3, as DNA: TGTGCCAGCACTATAGATGAGCAGTACTTC. The V call is TRBV7-3, the J call TRBJ2-7; D unclear. Germline lookup yields CDR1 SGHTA and CDR2 FQGTGA. The CDR3 has 10 amino acids. V was cut by 7 bases and J by 7 bases, with 8 bases left in between.

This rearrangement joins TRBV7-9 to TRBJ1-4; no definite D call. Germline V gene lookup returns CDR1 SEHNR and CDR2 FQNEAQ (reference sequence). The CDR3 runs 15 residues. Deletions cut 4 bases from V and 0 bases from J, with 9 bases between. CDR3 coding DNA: TGTGCCAGCAGCTCGTGGGCAGCAACTAATGAAAAACTGTTTTTT. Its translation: CASSSWAATNEKLFF.

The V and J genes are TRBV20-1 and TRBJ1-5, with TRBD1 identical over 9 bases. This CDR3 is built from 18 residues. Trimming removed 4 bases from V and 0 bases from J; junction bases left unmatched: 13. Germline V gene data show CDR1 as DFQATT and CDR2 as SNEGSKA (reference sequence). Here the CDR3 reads CSATPGQGPLISNQPQHF. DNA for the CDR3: TGCAGTGCTACTCCGGGACAGGGTCCCCTAATTAGCAATCAGCCCCAGCATTTT.

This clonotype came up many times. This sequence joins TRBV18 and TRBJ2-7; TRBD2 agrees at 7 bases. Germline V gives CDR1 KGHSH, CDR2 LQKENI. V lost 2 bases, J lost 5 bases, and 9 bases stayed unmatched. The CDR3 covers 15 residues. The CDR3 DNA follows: TGTGCCAGCTCACCAGGGTTAGCGGGCTCAAACGAGCAGTACTTC. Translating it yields CASSPGLAGSNEQYF.

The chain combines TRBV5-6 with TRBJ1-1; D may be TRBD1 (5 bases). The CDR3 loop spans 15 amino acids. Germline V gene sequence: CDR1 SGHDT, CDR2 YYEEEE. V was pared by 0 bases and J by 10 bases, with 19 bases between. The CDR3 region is CASSLASNTPGGAFF. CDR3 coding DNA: TGTGCCAGCAGCTTGGCGAGTAATACTCCTGGGGGAGCTTTCTTT.

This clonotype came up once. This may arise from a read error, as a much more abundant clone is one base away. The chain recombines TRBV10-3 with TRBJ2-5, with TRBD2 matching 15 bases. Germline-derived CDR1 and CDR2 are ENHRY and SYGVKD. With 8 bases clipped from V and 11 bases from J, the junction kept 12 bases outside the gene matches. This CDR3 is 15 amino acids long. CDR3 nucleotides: TGTGCCATCGGAGGGACTAGCGGGGGGTACAATGAGCAGTACTTC. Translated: CAIGGTSGGYNEQYF.

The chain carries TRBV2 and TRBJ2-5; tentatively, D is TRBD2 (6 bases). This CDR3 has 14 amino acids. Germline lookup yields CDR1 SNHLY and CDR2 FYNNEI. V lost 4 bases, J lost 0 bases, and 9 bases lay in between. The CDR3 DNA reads TGTGCCAGCAGTGTGCTAGCGAACCAAGAGACCCAGTACTTC. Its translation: CASSVLANQETQYF.

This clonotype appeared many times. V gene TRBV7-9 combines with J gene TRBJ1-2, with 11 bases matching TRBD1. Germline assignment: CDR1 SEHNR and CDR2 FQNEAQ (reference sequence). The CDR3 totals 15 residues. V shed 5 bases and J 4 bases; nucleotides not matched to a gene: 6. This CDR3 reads CASSRDRGYGYGYTF. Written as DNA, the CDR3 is TGTGCCAGCAGCAGGGACAGGGGGTATGGCTATGGCTACACCTTC.

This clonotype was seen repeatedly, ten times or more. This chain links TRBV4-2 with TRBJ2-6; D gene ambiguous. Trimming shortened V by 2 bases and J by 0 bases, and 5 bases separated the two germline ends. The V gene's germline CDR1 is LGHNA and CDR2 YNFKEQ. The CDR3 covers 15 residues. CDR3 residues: CASSQYNSGANVLTF. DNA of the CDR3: TGTGCCAGCAGCCAATACAACTCTGGGGCCAACGTCCTGACTTTC.